This T cell receptor beta chain was observed in a study of T-cell reconstitution after alpha-beta-depleted transplantation in children. Points from the study as a whole: Reports say that about two months after transplant, the alpha-beta T cells came out of several hundred graft clones that had expanded. From newly produced T cells came most of the T-cell counts and diversity one year after transplant.

This CDR3 has 14 amino acids. V lost 5 bases and J 5 bases, leaving 13 bases between the germline ends. Per the germline V gene, CDR1 is MNHEY and CDR2 is SMNVEV (reference sequence). Unique molecular identifiers featured in how the TCRbeta library was prepared. In TCRdb, the PCR reads were re-called with MiXCR into one record per CDR3 protein. The table records 450,000 to 600,000 distinct CDR3 sequences, about 11% of them present only once. This clonotype was found a few times. The target antigen is unknown. The clonotype originates from a child aged 2-15 years with inherited bone marrow failure, due to receive a stem cell transplant. This sample comprised PBMCs, obtained before TCRalphabeta/CD19-depleted stem cell transplant. This chain connects TRBV27 to TRBJ2-1; TRBD1 is a possible D gene (6 bases). CDR3 bases: TGTGCCAGCAGTCATGGGGGACATGACAATGAGCAGTTCTTC. This gives the protein CASSHGGHDNEQFF.